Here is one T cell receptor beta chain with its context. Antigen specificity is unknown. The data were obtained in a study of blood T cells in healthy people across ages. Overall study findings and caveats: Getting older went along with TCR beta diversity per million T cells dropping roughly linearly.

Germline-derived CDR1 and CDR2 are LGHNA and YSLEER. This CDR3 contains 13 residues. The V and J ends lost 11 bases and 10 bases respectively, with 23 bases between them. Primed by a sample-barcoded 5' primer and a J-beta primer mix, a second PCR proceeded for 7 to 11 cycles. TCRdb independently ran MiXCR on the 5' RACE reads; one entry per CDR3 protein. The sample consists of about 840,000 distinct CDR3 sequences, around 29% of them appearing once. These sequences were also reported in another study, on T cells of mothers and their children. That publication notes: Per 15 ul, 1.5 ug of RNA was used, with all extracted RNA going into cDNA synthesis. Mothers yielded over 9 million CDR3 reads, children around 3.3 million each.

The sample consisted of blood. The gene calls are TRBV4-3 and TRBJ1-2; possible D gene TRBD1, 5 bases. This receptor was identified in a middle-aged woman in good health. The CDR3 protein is CAASALAGLDYTF. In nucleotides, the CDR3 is TGCGCCGCATCAGCCCTCGCAGGGCTGGACTACACCTTC.